These 19 T cell receptor beta chains were all obtained from the same sample, sequenced in a study of Graves' ophthalmopathy and Graves' hyperthyroidism. Amplified TCR beta CDR3 regions were obtained using RNA transcripts as template. An initial RT-PCR round employing HTBI primers preceded a second-round multiplex PCR. TCRdb re-called the multiplex PCR reads with MiXCR, one entry per CDR3 protein. This sample carries about 500,000 distinct CDR3 sequences, approximately 15% of them seen once, and the ten largest clones take about 9.4%. Sequencing used blood. The source of these receptors is a woman in her twenties or thirties with Graves' ophthalmopathy.

This clonotype appeared a few times. The J gene is TRBJ1-2, the V gene TRBV20-1, with D possibly matching TRBD1 (5 bases). CDR1 DFQATT and CDR2 SNEGSKA come from the germline V gene (reference sequence). Trimming cost V 1 base and J 5 bases, with 11 bases left between them. The CDR3 runs 13 residues. The CDR3 loop reads CSARVSGQYGYTF. CDR3 coding DNA: TGCAGTGCTAGAGTCTCGGGGCAGTATGGCTACACCTTC.

This clonotype has a count of ten or more. This chain links TRBV20-1 with TRBJ2-7; D may be TRBD2 (5 bases). This CDR3 has 13 amino acids. Germline CDR1 reads DFQATT; CDR2 reads SNEGSKA (reference sequence). Trimming cost V 6 bases and J 1 base, with 13 bases left between them. The CDR3 region has the DNA TGCAGTGCCGTTCCGGACTCATCCTACGAGCAGTACTTC. It is translated as CSAVPDSSYEQYF.

In this sample, this clonotype turned up many times. V is TRBV28 and J is TRBJ2-7; TRBD2 aligns across 11 bases. CDR1 is MDHEN and CDR2 is SYDVKM in the germline V gene. The length of the CDR3 is 19 residues. V gave up 6 bases and J gave up 0 bases; unmatched junction bases: 16. CDR3 amino acids: CASSPFSGLAETSSYEQYF. The CDR3 DNA reads as TGTGCCAGCAGCCCCTTCTCGGGACTAGCGGAGACAAGCTCCTACGAGCAGTACTTC.

As to this clonotype: This CDR3 fails to terminate in the conserved phenylalanine or tryptophan, so it likely reflects a read error. The genes are TRBV7-8 and TRBJ1-1; D is unresolved. The length of the CDR3 is 15 residues. The ends were cut back, 1 base at V and 1 base at J, with 10 bases in the middle. Germline CDR1 SGHVS, CDR2 FQNEAQ. CDR3 loop: CASSLDTTRNTEAFC. Written as DNA, the CDR3 is TGTGCCAGCAGCTTAGATACCACAAGGAACACTGAAGCTTTCTGT.

This clonotype was counted many times. This chain connects TRBV28 to TRBJ2-6; no definite D call. The CDR3 loop spans 16 amino acids. The germline V and J ends were trimmed by 2 bases and 3 bases, with 11 bases remaining between them. Germline V gives CDR1 MDHEN, CDR2 SYDVKM. The CDR3 loop is CASSLGSMVGANVLTF. In nucleotides, the CDR3 is TGTGCCAGCAGTTTAGGATCTATGGTTGGGGCCAACGTCCTGACTTTC.

The table lists this clonotype with a few counts. The rearrangement joins TRBV6-1 to TRBJ2-7; no clear D gene. V was clipped by 2 bases and J by 0 bases, with 14 bases between them. The CDR3 spans 16 residues. Germline-derived CDR1 and CDR2 are MNHNS and SASEGT. In DNA form, the CDR3 reads TGTGCCAGCAGTGAAAAGGATGGCGCCCCCTCCTACGAGCAGTACTTC. Its translation: CASSEKDGAPSYEQYF.

This clonotype has at least ten counts. V gene TRBV6-6 combines with J gene TRBJ1-6; D gene unclear. Trimming removed 2 bases from V and 7 bases from J, with 6 bases in between. The CDR3 is 13 amino acids. Germline lookup yields CDR1 MNHNY and CDR2 SVGAGI (reference sequence). This CDR3 reads CASSYRRNSPLHF. The CDR3 region has the DNA TGTGCCAGCAGTTACCGGCGGAATTCACCCCTCCACTTT.

There are a few counts of this clonotype. The V call is TRBV30, the J call TRBJ2-2; TRBD2 aligns across 9 bases. CDR3 size: 16 residues. V was clipped by 0 bases and J by 4 bases; unmatched bases: 6. The V gene's germline CDR1 is GTSNPN and CDR2 SVGIG (reference sequence). CDR3: CAWSVQRGVFTGELFF. Here the CDR3 DNA reads TGTGCCTGGAGTGTACAGCGGGGGGTTTTCACCGGGGAGCTGTTTTTT.

This clonotype has at least ten counts. This sequence joins TRBV20-1 and TRBJ2-5; TRBD2 aligns across 7 bases. CDR1 DFQATT and CDR2 SNEGSKA come from the germline V gene (reference sequence). The CDR3 is made up of 13 amino acids. V was pared by 0 bases and J by 7 bases, with 5 bases of the junction left unmatched. CDR3 sequence reads: CSARDARGLTQYF. For the CDR3, the DNA is TGCAGTGCTAGAGATGCGCGGGGGTTGACCCAGTACTTC.

This clonotype was seen at least ten times. A much bigger clone sits one base away, suggesting this may be a read error. V and J are TRBV6-1 and TRBJ1-2; 7 bases are a match to TRBD1. With V trimmed by 5 bases and J by 2 bases, 2 bases remained unmatched. The CDR3 has 13 residues. Germline loops: CDR1 MNHNS, CDR2 SASEGT. DNA for the CDR3: TGTGCCAGCAGTACAGGGGAGAACTATGGCTACACCTTC. This codes for CASSTGENYGYTF.

The chain couples TRBV12-3 or TRBV12-4 to TRBJ2-5; D perhaps matches TRBD1 (5 bases). The ends were cut back, 3 bases at V and 2 bases at J, with 10 bases in the middle. The CDR3 length is 14 residues. The DNA of the CDR3 is TGTGCCAGCAGTTTCCTGACAGCACAAGAGACCCAGTACTTC. Amino acids: CASSFLTAQETQYF.

This clonotype was counted once. This could be a read error, since a much larger clone is one nucleotide away. The V gene is TRBV7-9, the J gene TRBJ2-7; TRBD1 aligns across 10 bases. CDR3 length: 15 residues. Germline V CDR1 and CDR2: SEHNR, FQNEAQ (reference sequence). V shed 5 bases, J shed 0 bases, and the junction held 4 bases outside the gene matches. The CDR3 region is CASSQGQGISYEQYV. The CDR3 region has the DNA TGTGCCAGCAGCCAGGGACAGGGGATCTCCTACGAGCAGTACGTC.

This clonotype was counted at least ten times. The chain employs TRBV6-1 and TRBJ2-6; no definite D call. The length of the CDR3 is 15 residues. Germline V gene data show CDR1 as MNHNS and CDR2 as SASEGT. Trimming stripped 6 bases from V and 1 base from J, with 10 bases between. CDR3: CASSPYTSGANVLTF. CDR3 bases: TGTGCCAGCAGCCCCTATACTTCTGGGGCCAACGTCCTGACTTTC.

This clonotype was counted ten times or more. J is TRBJ1-2 and V is TRBV7-2, with D unclear. Trimming took off 0 bases at V and 7 bases at J, with 18 bases between the two ends. CDR1 SGHTA and CDR2 FQGNSA come from the germline V gene. The CDR3 is made up of 16 amino acids. The CDR3 bases are TGTGCCAGCAGCTTAGCAACCGGGAGGAGGTCTTCTGGCTACACCTTC. Translation: CASSLATGRRSSGYTF. Full variable domain (rest looked up from reference TRBV7-2 and TRBJ1-2): GAGVSQSPSNKVTEKGKDVELRCDPISGHTALYWYRQSLGQGLEFLIYFQGNSAPDKSGLPSDRFSAERTGGSVSTLTIQRTQQEDSAVYLCASSLATGRRSSGYTFGSGTRLTVV.

Many counts were recorded for this clonotype. The genes are TRBV28 and TRBJ1-2, with 8 bases matching TRBD1. The germline CDR1 and CDR2 sequences are MDHEN and SYDVKM. This CDR3 is 13 amino acids long. J gave up 7 bases and V 7 bases, and 8 bases lay outside the gene matches. For the CDR3, the DNA is TGTGCCAGCATCCCGGGACAGGAAAGTGGCTACACCTTC. It codes for CASIPGQESGYTF.

This clonotype was seen many times. The chain uses TRBV28 and TRBJ1-1; D gene ambiguous. V shed 3 bases and J shed 3 bases, with 11 bases lying between them. Per the germline V gene, CDR1 is MDHEN and CDR2 is SYDVKM. The CDR3 is made up of 14 amino acids. The DNA of the CDR3 is TGTGCCAGCAGTTTGCTCCCCGGGTACACTGAAGCTTTCTTT. Translation: CASSLLPGYTEAFF. Full variable domain (missing parts from reference TRBV28 and TRBJ1-1): DVKVTQSSRYLVKRTGEKVFLECVQDMDHENMFWYRQDPGLGLRLIYFSYDVKMKEKGDIPEGYSVSREKKERFSLILESASTNQTSMYLCASSLLPGYTEAFFGQGTRLTVV.

There are many counts of this clonotype. The rearrangement uses TRBV6-5 and TRBJ1-6; tentative D call: TRBD1 (6 bases). This CDR3 has 16 residues. V lost 2 bases to trimming and J lost 8 bases, with 16 bases between them. Germline V CDR1 and CDR2: MNHEY, SVGAGI. CDR3 sequence: CASSYAGAGSYSPLHF. CDR3 coding DNA: TGTGCCAGCAGTTACGCGGGGGCAGGGAGCTATTCACCCCTCCACTTT.

This clonotype was recorded many times. The rearrangement joins TRBV7-6 to TRBJ2-2; TRBD2 might be the D (5 bases). The CDR3 is 14 residues long. Germline CDR1 reads SGHVS; CDR2 reads FNYEAQ. Trimming left V 1 base short and J 4 bases short, with 7 bases between. For the CDR3, the DNA is TGTGCCAGCAGCTTAGGGACTCTCACCGGGGAGCTGTTTTTT. It codes for CASSLGTLTGELFF.

Many counts were recorded for this clonotype. The chain recombines TRBV28 with TRBJ1-2; D ambiguous. The CDR3 is made up of 17 amino acids. Germline V lookup: CDR1 MDHEN, CDR2 SYDVKM. Trimming stripped 5 bases from V and 8 bases from J, with 27 bases between. The CDR3 sequence: CASSQKRVMEVRRGYTF. The CDR3 bases are TGTGCCAGCAGTCAGAAGAGGGTCATGGAGGTCAGAAGGGGCTACACCTTC.